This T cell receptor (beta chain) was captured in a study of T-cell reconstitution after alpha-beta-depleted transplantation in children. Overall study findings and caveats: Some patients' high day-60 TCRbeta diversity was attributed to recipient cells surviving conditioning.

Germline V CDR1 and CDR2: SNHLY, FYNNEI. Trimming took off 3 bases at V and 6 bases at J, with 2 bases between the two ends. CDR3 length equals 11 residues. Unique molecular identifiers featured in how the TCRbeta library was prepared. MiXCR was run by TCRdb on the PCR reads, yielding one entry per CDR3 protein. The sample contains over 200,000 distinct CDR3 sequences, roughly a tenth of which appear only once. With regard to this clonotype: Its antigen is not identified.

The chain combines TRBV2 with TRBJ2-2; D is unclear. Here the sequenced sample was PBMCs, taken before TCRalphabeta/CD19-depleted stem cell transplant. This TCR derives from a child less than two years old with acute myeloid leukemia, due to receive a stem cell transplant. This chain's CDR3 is CASSESGELFF. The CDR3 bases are TGTGCCAGCAGTGAGTCCGGGGAGCTGTTTTTT.